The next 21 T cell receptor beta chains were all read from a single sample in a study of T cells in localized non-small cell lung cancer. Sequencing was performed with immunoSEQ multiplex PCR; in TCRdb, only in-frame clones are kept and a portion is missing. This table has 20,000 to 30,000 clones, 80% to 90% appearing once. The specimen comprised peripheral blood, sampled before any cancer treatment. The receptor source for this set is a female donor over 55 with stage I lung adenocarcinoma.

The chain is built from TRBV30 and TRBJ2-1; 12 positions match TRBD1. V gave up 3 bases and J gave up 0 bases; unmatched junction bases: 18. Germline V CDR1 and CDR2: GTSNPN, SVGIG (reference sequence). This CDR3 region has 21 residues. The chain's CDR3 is CAWSSSTGTGGARGSYNEQFF. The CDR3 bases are TGTGCCTGGAGCTCATCTACCGGGACAGGGGGCGCGAGGGGCTCCTACAATGAGCAGTTCTTC.

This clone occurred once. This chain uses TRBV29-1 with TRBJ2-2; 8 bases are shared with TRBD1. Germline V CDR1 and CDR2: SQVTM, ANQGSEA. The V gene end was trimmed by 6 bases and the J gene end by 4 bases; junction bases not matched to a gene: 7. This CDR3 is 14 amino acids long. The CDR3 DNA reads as TGCAGCGTGAAGACTACAGGGGGCACCGGGGAGCTGTTTTTT. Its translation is CSVKTTGGTGELFF.

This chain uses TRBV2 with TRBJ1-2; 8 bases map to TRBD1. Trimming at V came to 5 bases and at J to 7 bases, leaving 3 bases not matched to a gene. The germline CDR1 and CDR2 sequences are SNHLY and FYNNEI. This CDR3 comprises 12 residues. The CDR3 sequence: CASSSDRGGYTF. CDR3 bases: TGTGCCAGCAGTTCAGACAGGGGTGGCTACACCTTC.

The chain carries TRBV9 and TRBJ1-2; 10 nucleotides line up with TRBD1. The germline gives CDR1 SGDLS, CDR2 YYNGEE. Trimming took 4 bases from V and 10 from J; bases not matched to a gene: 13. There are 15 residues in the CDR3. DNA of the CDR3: TGTGCCAGCAGCCCGCAACCCGGGACAGGGGTTCCCTACACCTTC. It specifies CASSPQPGTGVPYTF.

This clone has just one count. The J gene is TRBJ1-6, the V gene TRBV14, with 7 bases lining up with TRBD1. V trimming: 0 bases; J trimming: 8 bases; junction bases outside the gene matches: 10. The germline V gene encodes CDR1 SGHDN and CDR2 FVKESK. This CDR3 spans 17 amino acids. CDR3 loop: CASSQDRVAGGHSPLHF. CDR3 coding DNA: TGTGCCAGCAGCCAAGATAGAGTGGCAGGGGGACATTCACCCCTCCACTTT.

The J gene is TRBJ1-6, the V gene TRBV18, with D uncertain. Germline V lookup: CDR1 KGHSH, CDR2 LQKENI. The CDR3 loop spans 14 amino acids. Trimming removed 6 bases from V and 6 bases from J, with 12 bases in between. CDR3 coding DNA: TGTGCCAGCTCGCCAGGACGGACTAATTCACCCCTCCACTTT. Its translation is CASSPGRTNSPLHF. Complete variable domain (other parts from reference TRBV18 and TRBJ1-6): NAGVMQNPRHLVRRRGQEARLRCSPMKGHSHVYWYRQLPEEGLKFMVYLQKENIIDESGMPKERFSAEFPKEGPSILRIQQVVRGDSAAYFCASSPGRTNSPLHFGNGTRLTVT.

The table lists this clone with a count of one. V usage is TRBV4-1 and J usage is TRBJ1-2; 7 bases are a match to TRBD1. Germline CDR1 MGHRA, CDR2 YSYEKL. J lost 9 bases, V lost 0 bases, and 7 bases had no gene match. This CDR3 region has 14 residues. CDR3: CASSQDPTGESYTF. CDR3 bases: TGCGCCAGCAGCCAAGATCCCACAGGGGAAAGCTACACCTTC.

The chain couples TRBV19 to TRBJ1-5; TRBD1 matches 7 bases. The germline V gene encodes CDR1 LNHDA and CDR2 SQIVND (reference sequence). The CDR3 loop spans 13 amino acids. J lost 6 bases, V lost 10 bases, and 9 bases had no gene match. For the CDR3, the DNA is TGTGCCACCCGAGGGACAGCCCCTCAGCCCCAGCATTTT. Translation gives CATRGTAPQPQHF.

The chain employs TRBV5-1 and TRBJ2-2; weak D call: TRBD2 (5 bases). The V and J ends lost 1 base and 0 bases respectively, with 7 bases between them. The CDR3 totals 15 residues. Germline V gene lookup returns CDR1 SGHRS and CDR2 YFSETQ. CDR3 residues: CASSLFGANTGELFF. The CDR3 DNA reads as TGCGCCAGCAGCTTGTTCGGGGCGAACACCGGGGAGCTGTTTTTT. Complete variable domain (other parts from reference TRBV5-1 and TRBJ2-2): KAGVTQTPRYLIKTRGQQVTLSCSPISGHRSVSWYQQTPGQGLQFLFEYFSETQRNKGNFPGRFSGRQFSNSRSEMNVSTLELGDSALYLCASSLFGANTGELFFGEGSRLTVL.

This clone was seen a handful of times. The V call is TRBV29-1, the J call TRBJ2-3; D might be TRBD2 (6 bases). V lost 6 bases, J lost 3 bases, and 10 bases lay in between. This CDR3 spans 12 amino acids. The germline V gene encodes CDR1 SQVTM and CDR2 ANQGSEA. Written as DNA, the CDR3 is TGCAGCGTACGGGGAGGAACAGATACGCAGTATTTT. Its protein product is CSVRGGTDTQYF.

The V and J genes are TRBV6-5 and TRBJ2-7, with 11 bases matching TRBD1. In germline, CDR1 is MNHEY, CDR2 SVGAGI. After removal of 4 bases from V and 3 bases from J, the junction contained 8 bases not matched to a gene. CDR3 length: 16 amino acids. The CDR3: CASSSPSGTGGYEQYF. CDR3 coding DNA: TGTGCCAGCAGTTCCCCCTCCGGGACAGGGGGCTACGAGCAGTACTTC.

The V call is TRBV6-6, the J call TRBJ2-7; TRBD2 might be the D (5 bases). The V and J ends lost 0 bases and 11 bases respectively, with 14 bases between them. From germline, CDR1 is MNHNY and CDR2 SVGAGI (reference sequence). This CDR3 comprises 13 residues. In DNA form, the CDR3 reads TGTGCCAGCAGTTACTCCCCTACTAGTCTCGAGTACTTC. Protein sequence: CASSYSPTSLEYF.

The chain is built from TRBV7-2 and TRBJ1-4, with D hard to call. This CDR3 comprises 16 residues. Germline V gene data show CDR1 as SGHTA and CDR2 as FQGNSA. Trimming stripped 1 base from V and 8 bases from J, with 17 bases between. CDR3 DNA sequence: TGTGCCAGCAGCTTAGTTTTAGCGGGAATGGGGGAAAAACTGTTTTTT. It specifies CASSLVLAGMGEKLFF.

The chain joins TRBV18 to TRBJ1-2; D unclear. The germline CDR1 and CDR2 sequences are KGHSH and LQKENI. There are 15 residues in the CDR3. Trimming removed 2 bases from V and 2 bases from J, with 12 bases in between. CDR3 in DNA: TGTGCCAGCTCACCATCGTACAGCCTAAACTATGGCTACACCTTC. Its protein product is CASSPSYSLNYGYTF.

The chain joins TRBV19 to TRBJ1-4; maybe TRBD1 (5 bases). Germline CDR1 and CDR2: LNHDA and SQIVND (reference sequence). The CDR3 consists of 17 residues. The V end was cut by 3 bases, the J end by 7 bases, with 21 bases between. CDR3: CASSIPSTQAAPEKLFF. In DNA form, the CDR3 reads TGTGCCAGTAGTATTCCCTCTACACAGGCCGCCCCTGAAAAACTGTTTTTT.

In DNA form, the CDR3 reads TGTGCCAGCAGTGAGGCAGGGGCGTCTGGAAACACCATATATTTT. It codes for CASSEAGASGNTIYF. The chain combines TRBV6-1 with TRBJ1-3; D might be TRBD1 (6 bases). Per the germline V gene, CDR1 is MNHNS and CDR2 is SASEGT. This CDR3 is built from 15 residues. V lost 3 bases, J lost 1 base, and 10 bases lay in between.

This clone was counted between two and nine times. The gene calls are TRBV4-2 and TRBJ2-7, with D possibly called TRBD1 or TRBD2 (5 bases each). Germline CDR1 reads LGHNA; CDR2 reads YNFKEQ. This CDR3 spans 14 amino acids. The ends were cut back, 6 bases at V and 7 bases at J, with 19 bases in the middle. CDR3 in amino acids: CASRLRGTTGEQYF. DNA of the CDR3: TGTGCCAGCAGGCTAAGGGGCACAACGGGGGAGCAGTACTTC.

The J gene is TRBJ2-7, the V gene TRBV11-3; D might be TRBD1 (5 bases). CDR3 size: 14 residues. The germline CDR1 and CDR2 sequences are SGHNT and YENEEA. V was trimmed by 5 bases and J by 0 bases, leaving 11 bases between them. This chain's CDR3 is CASSTQGVSYEQYF. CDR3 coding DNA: TGTGCCAGCAGCACTCAAGGGGTCTCCTACGAGCAGTACTTC.

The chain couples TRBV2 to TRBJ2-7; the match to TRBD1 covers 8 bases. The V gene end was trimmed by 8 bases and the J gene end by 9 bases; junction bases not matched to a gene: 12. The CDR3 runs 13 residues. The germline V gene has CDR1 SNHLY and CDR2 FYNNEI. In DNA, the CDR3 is TGTGCCAGCGTCGGGACAGGTACTACGGGGCAGTACTTC. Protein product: CASVGTGTTGQYF.

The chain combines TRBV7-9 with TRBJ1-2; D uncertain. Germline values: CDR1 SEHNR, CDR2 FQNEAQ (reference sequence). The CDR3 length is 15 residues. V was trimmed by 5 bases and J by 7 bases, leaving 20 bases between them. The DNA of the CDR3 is TGTGCCAGCAGCCGTCTGGTTTCAGAGAAGGCTGGCTACACCTTC. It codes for CASSRLVSEKAGYTF.

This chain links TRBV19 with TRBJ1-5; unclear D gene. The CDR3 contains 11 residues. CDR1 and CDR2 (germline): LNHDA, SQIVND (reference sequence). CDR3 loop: CSGNSNQPQHF. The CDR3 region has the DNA TGTTCAGGTAATAGCAATCAGCCCCAGCATTTT.